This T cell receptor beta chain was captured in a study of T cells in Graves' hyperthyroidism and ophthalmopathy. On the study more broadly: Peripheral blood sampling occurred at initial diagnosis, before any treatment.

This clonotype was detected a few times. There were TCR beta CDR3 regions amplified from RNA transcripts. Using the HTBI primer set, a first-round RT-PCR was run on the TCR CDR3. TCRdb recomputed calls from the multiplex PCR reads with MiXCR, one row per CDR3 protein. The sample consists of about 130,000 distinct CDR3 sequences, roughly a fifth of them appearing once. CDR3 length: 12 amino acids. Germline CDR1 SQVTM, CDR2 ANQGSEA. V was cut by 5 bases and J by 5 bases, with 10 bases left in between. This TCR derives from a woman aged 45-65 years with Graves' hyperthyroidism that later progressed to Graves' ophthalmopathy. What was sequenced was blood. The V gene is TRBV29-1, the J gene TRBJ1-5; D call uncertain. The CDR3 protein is CSVIDGYQPQHF. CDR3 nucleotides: TGCAGCGTTATCGACGGATATCAGCCCCAGCATTTT.